The present TCR beta chain was sequenced within a study of CD8+CD57+ T cells in acquired aplastic anemia. This clonotype has just one count. V dropped 2 bases and J dropped 3 bases, with 14 bases sitting between them. In germline, CDR1 is SEHNR, CDR2 FQNEAQ (reference sequence). This CDR3 has 15 residues. TCR beta VDJ and CDR3 profiles were obtained from a genomic DNA template. TCRdb reprocessed the reads via MiXCR and lists one record per CDR3 protein. This repertoire shows 200,000 to 250,000 distinct CDR3 sequences, 30% to 35% found once; its top ten account for 1.1%. The origin of this receptor is a human donor in good health, serving as a control. The sequenced material came from sorted CD4+, CD8+, or CD8+CD57+ T cells (not recorded which) from PBMCs. The chain employs TRBV7-9 and TRBJ2-7; no firm D call. CDR3 sequence (DNA): TGTGCCAGCAGCTTAAGGAGTTTTGTGCGCTACGAGCAGTACTTC. Its protein product is CASSLRSFVRYEQYF.